A selection of T cell receptor beta chains follows, all from one sample in a study of sequential checkpoint blockade in melanoma. The data were produced by immunoSEQ multiplex PCR, yet TCRdb's version contains in-frame clones alone and is incomplete. The sample lists roughly 7,000 clones; roughly 30% were seen once. Sequenced material: tumor tissue (inferred from file names), taken from a patient given nivolumab and ipilimumab in sequence. These receptors all come from a human donor with melanoma. Each CDR3 is given with its conserved first and last residue. D genes are given only for firm matches. The listing skips clone size in some rows; elsewhere it reads once, few, many or a size class.

clone_size: many; v_call: TRBV4-1; j_call: TRBJ2-7; d_call: TRBD1; cdr3_aa: CASSHEDRPVYEQYF; cdr3_nt: TGCGCCAGCAGCCATGAGGACAGGCCTGTCTACGAGCAGTACTTC
clone_size: .; v_call: TRBV11-3; j_call: TRBJ2-2; d_call: TRBD1; cdr3_aa: CASSPGTGTVGTGELFF; cdr3_nt: TGTGCCAGCAGCCCCGGGACAGGGACGGTGGGCACCGGGGAGCTGTTTTTT
clone_size: .; v_call: TRBV18; j_call: TRBJ2-7; d_call: .; cdr3_aa: CASSPTRTNSYEQYF; cdr3_nt: TGTGCCAGCTCCCCGACAAGGACAAACTCCTACGAGCAGTACTTC
clone_size: many; v_call: TRBV11-3; j_call: TRBJ1-5; d_call: TRBD1; cdr3_aa: CASSLIDRVSNQPQHF; cdr3_nt: TGTGCCAGCAGCTTAATCGACAGGGTGAGCAATCAGCCCCAGCATTTT
clone_size: few; v_call: TRBV19; j_call: TRBJ2-3; d_call: TRBD2; cdr3_aa: CASKVAGPADTQYF; cdr3_nt: TGTGCCAGTAAGGTAGCGGGACCCGCAGATACGCAGTATTTT
clone_size: .; v_call: TRBV6-8; j_call: TRBJ2-2; d_call: TRBD2; cdr3_aa: CASRRLAGDTGELFF; cdr3_nt: TGTGCCAGCAGGAGACTAGCGGGTGACACCGGGGAGCTGTTTTTT
clone_size: few; v_call: TRBV11-1; j_call: TRBJ2-1; d_call: TRBD2; cdr3_aa: CASSPGLARSEQFF; cdr3_nt: TGTGCCAGCAGCCCGGGACTAGCGAGGAGTGAGCAGTTCTTC
clone_size: medium-sized; v_call: TRBV6-8; j_call: TRBJ1-3; d_call: .; cdr3_aa: CASRGASGNTIYF; cdr3_nt: TGTGCCAGCAGGGGGGCCTCTGGAAACACCATATATTTT
clone_size: .; v_call: TRBV25-1; j_call: TRBJ1-1; d_call: .; cdr3_aa: CASSDFGAEAFF; cdr3_nt: TGTGCCAGCAGTGATTTTGGCGCTGAAGCTTTCTTT
clone_size: many; v_call: TRBV11-3; j_call: TRBJ2-7; d_call: .; cdr3_aa: CASSFTGGLGYEQYF; cdr3_nt: TGTGCCAGCAGCTTTACAGGAGGATTGGGTTACGAGCAGTACTTC
clone_size: .; v_call: TRBV5-1; j_call: TRBJ2-2; d_call: TRBD2; cdr3_aa: CASSFSGGTGELFF; cdr3_nt: TGCGCCAGCAGTTTTAGCGGGGGCACCGGGGAGCTGTTTTTT
clone_size: many; v_call: TRBV11-3; j_call: TRBJ2-3; d_call: .; cdr3_aa: CASSLLGRNTDTQYF; cdr3_nt: TGTGCCAGCAGCTTACTTGGTCGGAACACAGATACGCAGTATTTT
clone_size: many; v_call: TRBV11-3; j_call: TRBJ1-1; d_call: TRBD1; cdr3_aa: CASSYLPGQGMNTEAFF; cdr3_nt: TGTGCCAGCAGCTATCTTCCGGGACAGGGGATGAACACTGAAGCTTTCTTT
clone_size: .; v_call: TRBV23-1; j_call: TRBJ2-1; d_call: TRBD1; cdr3_aa: CASSSTGPDTLPTNEQFF; cdr3_nt: TGCGCCAGCAGCTCGACAGGGCCCGATACTCTTCCAACCAATGAGCAGTTCTTC
clone_size: .; v_call: TRBV12-5; j_call: TRBJ2-7; d_call: TRBD2; cdr3_aa: CASGLEPSGRAMVINEQYF; cdr3_nt: TGTGCTAGTGGTTTGGAGCCCAGCGGGAGGGCCATGGTTATCAACGAGCAGTACTTC
clone_size: few; v_call: TRBV18; j_call: TRBJ2-4; d_call: .; cdr3_aa: CASSPPNGKNIQYF; cdr3_nt: TGTGCCAGCTCACCACCTAACGGCAAAAACATTCAGTACTTC
clone_size: .; v_call: TRBV11-3; j_call: TRBJ2-7; d_call: TRBD1; cdr3_aa: CASRPTGASSYEQYF; cdr3_nt: TGTGCCAGCAGACCGACAGGGGCGAGCTCCTACGAGCAGTACTTC
clone_size: .; v_call: TRBV6-8; j_call: TRBJ1-1; d_call: .; cdr3_aa: CASSYSGGRTEAFF; cdr3_nt: TGTGCCAGCAGTTACAGCGGGGGGCGAACTGAAGCTTTCTTT
clone_size: many; v_call: TRBV11-3; j_call: TRBJ2-3; d_call: TRBD1; cdr3_aa: CASSATGTGGLDTQYF; cdr3_nt: TGTGCCAGCAGCGCAACCGGGACAGGGGGTTTGGATACGCAGTATTTT
clone_size: few; v_call: TRBV6-8; j_call: TRBJ2-7; d_call: TRBD2; cdr3_aa: CASSSKAGIVVGEQYF; cdr3_nt: TGTGCCAGCAGTTCTAAAGCGGGAATTGTGGTGGGCGAGCAGTACTTC
clone_size: .; v_call: TRBV6-8; j_call: TRBJ1-1; d_call: .; cdr3_aa: CASSYSNSRLTEAFF; cdr3_nt: TGTGCCAGCAGTTACTCGAACAGTAGGCTCACTGAAGCTTTCTTT
clone_size: .; v_call: TRBV15; j_call: TRBJ2-2; d_call: .; cdr3_aa: CATSRDRPGRSTGELFF; cdr3_nt: TGTGCCACCAGCAGAGATCGCCCGGGCCGGAGCACCGGGGAGCTGTTTTTT
clone_size: .; v_call: TRBV19; j_call: TRBJ2-3; d_call: TRBD2; cdr3_aa: CASSLPAGGDTRTDTQYF; cdr3_nt: TGTGCCAGTAGTCTCCCCGCGGGAGGAGATACCCGAACAGATACGCAGTATTTT
clone_size: .; v_call: TRBV18; j_call: TRBJ2-7; d_call: .; cdr3_aa: CASSPRAGVAEQYF; cdr3_nt: TGTGCCAGCTCACCAAGGGCCGGGGTTGCCGAGCAGTACTTC
clone_size: few; v_call: TRBV6-8; j_call: TRBJ1-2; d_call: .; cdr3_aa: CASSNTTGSLYGYTF; cdr3_nt: TGTGCCAGCAGTAACACTACAGGGTCCCTTTATGGCTACACCTTC
clone_size: many; v_call: TRBV6-8; j_call: TRBJ1-2; d_call: .; cdr3_aa: CASSYFRTDNYGYTF; cdr3_nt: TGTGCCAGCAGTTACTTCCGGACGGATAACTATGGCTACACCTTC
clone_size: .; v_call: TRBV11-3; j_call: TRBJ2-1; d_call: TRBD2; cdr3_aa: CASSRLAGESYNEQFF; cdr3_nt: TGTGCCAGCAGCCGGCTAGCGGGAGAATCCTACAATGAGCAGTTCTTC
clone_size: .; v_call: TRBV6-8; j_call: TRBJ2-7; d_call: .; cdr3_aa: CASSYTRVSYEQYF; cdr3_nt: TGTGCCAGCAGTTACACCCGGGTCTCCTACGAGCAGTACTTC
clone_size: few; v_call: TRBV6-8; j_call: TRBJ2-5; d_call: .; cdr3_aa: CASSYLKITVTLETQYF; cdr3_nt: TGTGCCAGCAGTTATCTAAAGATCACGGTGACTCTAGAGACCCAGTACTTC
clone_size: .; v_call: TRBV30; j_call: TRBJ2-2; d_call: TRBD1; cdr3_aa: CAWSKQGYGPGELFF; cdr3_nt: TGTGCCTGGAGTAAACAGGGGTACGGTCCCGGGGAGCTGTTTTTT
clone_size: once; v_call: TRBV14; j_call: TRBJ2-7; d_call: .; cdr3_aa: CASSQDVRTGAYEQYF; cdr3_nt: TGTGCCAGCAGCCAAGATGTCAGGACGGGCGCCTACGAGCAGTACTTC
clone_size: few; v_call: TRBV7-6; j_call: TRBJ2-1; d_call: .; cdr3_aa: CASSFSRTRSSYNEQFF; cdr3_nt: TGTGCCAGCAGCTTTTCAAGGACTCGGAGCTCCTACAATGAGCAGTTCTTC
clone_size: .; v_call: TRBV11-3; j_call: TRBJ1-1; d_call: .; cdr3_aa: CASSLITGGGRTEAFF; cdr3_nt: TGTGCCAGCAGCCTTATTACCGGTGGGGGGCGCACTGAAGCTTTCTTT
clone_size: few; v_call: TRBV6-8; j_call: TRBJ1-4; d_call: .; cdr3_aa: CASSYAGTTNEKLFF; cdr3_nt: TGTGCCAGCAGTTATGCAGGGACAACTAATGAAAAACTGTTTTTT
clone_size: medium-sized; v_call: TRBV29-1; j_call: TRBJ1-1; d_call: .; cdr3_aa: CSVEIWVKGAFF; cdr3_nt: TGCAGCGTTGAGATTTGGGTTAAGGGAGCTTTCTTT
clone_size: .; v_call: TRBV11-3; j_call: TRBJ2-1; d_call: TRBD2; cdr3_aa: CASSSWTSGHNEQFF; cdr3_nt: TGTGCCAGCAGCTCCTGGACTAGCGGTCACAATGAGCAGTTCTTC
clone_size: few; v_call: TRBV11-3; j_call: TRBJ2-5; d_call: TRBD2; cdr3_aa: CASSLVGTRRETQYF; cdr3_nt: TGTGCCAGCAGCTTAGTGGGGACTAGACGAGAGACCCAGTACTTC
clone_size: .; v_call: TRBV29-1; j_call: TRBJ2-3; d_call: .; cdr3_aa: CSVWGSRPSDTQYF; cdr3_nt: TGCAGCGTTTGGGGCTCCCGCCCCTCAGATACGCAGTATTTT
clone_size: once; v_call: TRBV15; j_call: TRBJ2-1; d_call: TRBD2; cdr3_aa: CATSSGATSGRIFLWEQFF; cdr3_nt: TGTGCCACCAGCAGTGGGGCGACTAGCGGGAGAATATTTCTTTGGGAGCAGTTCTTC
clone_size: .; v_call: TRBV2; j_call: TRBJ1-2; d_call: TRBD1; cdr3_aa: CASSDFQGGNYGYTF; cdr3_nt: TGTGCCAGCAGTGATTTCCAGGGGGGTAACTATGGCTACACCTTC
clone_size: .; v_call: TRBV29-1; j_call: TRBJ2-1; d_call: TRBD2; cdr3_aa: CSVEDPGGSYNEQFF; cdr3_nt: TGCAGCGTTGAAGACCCGGGAGGTTCCTACAATGAGCAGTTCTTC
clone_size: many; v_call: TRBV11-3; j_call: TRBJ2-5; d_call: TRBD2; cdr3_aa: CASSLGTSGQETQYF; cdr3_nt: TGTGCCAGCAGCTTGGGGACTAGCGGACAAGAGACCCAGTACTTC
clone_size: .; v_call: TRBV11-3; j_call: TRBJ2-3; d_call: .; cdr3_aa: CASSPGPSTDTQYF; cdr3_nt: TGTGCCAGCAGCCCGGGACCAAGCACAGATACGCAGTATTTT
clone_size: few; v_call: TRBV6-8; j_call: TRBJ2-1; d_call: .; cdr3_aa: CASSYSPRGEQFF; cdr3_nt: TGTGCCAGCAGTTACTCCCCGAGGGGCGAGCAGTTCTTC
clone_size: .; v_call: TRBV11-3; j_call: TRBJ1-1; d_call: .; cdr3_aa: CASSLGGGMDTEAFF; cdr3_nt: TGTGCCAGCAGCTTAGGTGGAGGGATGGATACTGAAGCTTTCTTT
clone_size: few; v_call: TRBV14; j_call: TRBJ2-5; d_call: .; cdr3_aa: CASSQVERGTQYF; cdr3_nt: TGTGCCAGCAGCCAAGTTGAGAGAGGGACCCAGTACTTC
clone_size: few; v_call: TRBV11-3; j_call: TRBJ2-5; d_call: TRBD2; cdr3_aa: CASSGGRQPQETQYF; cdr3_nt: TGTGCCAGCTCGGGAGGCCGCCAGCCGCAAGAGACCCAGTACTTC
clone_size: .; v_call: TRBV18; j_call: TRBJ2-1; d_call: .; cdr3_aa: CASSPRADEQFF; cdr3_nt: TGTGCCAGCTCACCACGGGCCGATGAGCAGTTCTTC
clone_size: .; v_call: TRBV6-8; j_call: TRBJ1-4; d_call: .; cdr3_aa: CASSYVPFGEKLFF; cdr3_nt: TGTGCCAGCAGTTACGTCCCCTTCGGGGAAAAACTGTTTTTT
clone_size: few; v_call: TRBV30; j_call: TRBJ2-7; d_call: .; cdr3_aa: CAWSLLGHEQYF; cdr3_nt: TGTGCCTGGAGCCTACTAGGGCACGAGCAGTACTTC
clone_size: .; v_call: TRBV10-2; j_call: TRBJ2-6; d_call: .; cdr3_aa: CAAGGSGANVLTF; cdr3_nt: TGCGCCGCCGGGGGCTCTGGGGCCAACGTCCTGACTTTC
clone_size: .; v_call: TRBV5-1; j_call: TRBJ1-3; d_call: .; cdr3_aa: CASKIGLSSGNTIYF; cdr3_nt: TGCGCCAGCAAAATTGGATTAAGCTCTGGAAACACCATATATTTT
clone_size: few; v_call: TRBV6-8; j_call: TRBJ2-3; d_call: TRBD1; cdr3_aa: CASSPSGNGRGKDTQYF; cdr3_nt: TGTGCCAGCAGCCCCTCCGGGAATGGCAGGGGGAAAGATACGCAGTATTTT
clone_size: .; v_call: TRBV6-8; j_call: TRBJ2-2; d_call: .; cdr3_aa: CASRKYRNTGELFF; cdr3_nt: TGTGCCAGCAGAAAATACAGGAACACCGGGGAGCTGTTTTTT
clone_size: .; v_call: TRBV6-8; j_call: TRBJ2-7; d_call: .; cdr3_aa: CASRYRPESYEQYF; cdr3_nt: TGTGCCAGCAGGTATCGCCCGGAGTCCTACGAGCAGTACTTC
clone_size: .; v_call: TRBV11-3; j_call: TRBJ1-1; d_call: TRBD1; cdr3_aa: CASSSYGQGQTEAFF; cdr3_nt: TGTGCCAGCAGCTCCTACGGACAGGGTCAGACTGAAGCTTTCTTT
clone_size: .; v_call: TRBV19; j_call: TRBJ1-2; d_call: .; cdr3_aa: CASRITRRRKTNYGYTF; cdr3_nt: TGTGCCAGCAGGATAACCCGTCGCCGGAAGACTAACTATGGCTACACCTTC
clone_size: few; v_call: TRBV7-6; j_call: TRBJ2-1; d_call: .; cdr3_aa: CASSLEPKQYNEQFF; cdr3_nt: TGTGCCAGCAGCTTAGAGCCAAAGCAATACAATGAGCAGTTCTTC
clone_size: many; v_call: TRBV11-3; j_call: TRBJ2-7; d_call: .; cdr3_aa: CASGSGTRTYEQYF; cdr3_nt: TGTGCCAGCGGTTCCGGGACACGGACCTACGAGCAGTACTTC